Listed below are T cell receptor beta chains from one sample, sequenced in a study of radiotherapy plus CTLA-4 blockade in lung cancer. Sequencing was performed with immunoSEQ multiplex PCR; in TCRdb, only in-frame clones are kept and a portion is missing. Of 90,000 or so clones listed, 83% are singletons. The sample in question was peripheral blood, obtained from a patient treated with radiotherapy plus ipilimumab. The receptors here all came from a human donor with non-small cell lung cancer who had stable disease on radiotherapy plus ipilimumab. CDR3s include the opening cysteine and the closing phenylalanine or tryptophan.

>TRBV28
CASISSGRSYEQYF
>TRBV6-1
CASSHPWGGDEQFF
>TRBV9
CASSGLAGYNEQFF
>TRBV7-3
CASSPSPSATNTEAFF
>TRBV7-8
CASSLEVAQAGNTIYF
>TRBV6-1
CASSEISGNRGNTQYF
>TRBV28
CATRQGDTEAFF
>TRBV6-1
CASSEAGTSAYYNEQFF
>TRBV6-1
CASTTTGDTRYEQYF
>TRBV27
CASSSLTNFYGYTF
>TRBV5-1
CASSPGTAIGNQPQHF
>TRBV18
CATQRGDTEAFF
>TRBV18
CASSPKGPSGNEQFF
>TRBV19
CASSFTGGSYGYTF
>TRBV13
CASSPRTGFEKLFF
>TRBV9
CASSPRPGGSEAFF